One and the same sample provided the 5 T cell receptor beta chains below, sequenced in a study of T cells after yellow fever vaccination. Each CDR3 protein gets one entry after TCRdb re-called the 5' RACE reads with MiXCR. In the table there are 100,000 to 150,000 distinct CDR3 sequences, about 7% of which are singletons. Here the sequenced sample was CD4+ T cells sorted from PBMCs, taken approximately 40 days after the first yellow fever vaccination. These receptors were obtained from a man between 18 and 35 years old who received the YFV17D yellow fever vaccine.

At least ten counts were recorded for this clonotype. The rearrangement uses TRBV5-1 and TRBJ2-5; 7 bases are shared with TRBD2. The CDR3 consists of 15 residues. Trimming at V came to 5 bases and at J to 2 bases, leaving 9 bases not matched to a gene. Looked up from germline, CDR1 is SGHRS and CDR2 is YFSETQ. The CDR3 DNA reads TGCGCCAGCAGTAGCGGCTGGGGACTACAAGAGACCCAGTACTTC. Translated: CASSSGWGLQETQYF.

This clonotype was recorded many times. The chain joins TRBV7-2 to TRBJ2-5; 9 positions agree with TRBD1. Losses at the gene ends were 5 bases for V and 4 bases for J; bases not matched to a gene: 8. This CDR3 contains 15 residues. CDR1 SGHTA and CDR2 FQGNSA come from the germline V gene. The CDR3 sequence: CASSVGTGRAETQYF. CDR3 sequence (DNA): TGTGCCAGCAGCGTAGGGACAGGGAGGGCAGAGACCCAGTACTTC.

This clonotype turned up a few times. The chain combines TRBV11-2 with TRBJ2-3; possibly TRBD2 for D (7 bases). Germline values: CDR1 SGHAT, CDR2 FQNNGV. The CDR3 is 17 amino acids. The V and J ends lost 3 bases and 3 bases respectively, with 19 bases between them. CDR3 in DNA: TGTGCCAGCAGCTTGGGGGCCCACCGGGAGGTGACAGATACGCAGTATTTT. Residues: CASSLGAHREVTDTQYF.

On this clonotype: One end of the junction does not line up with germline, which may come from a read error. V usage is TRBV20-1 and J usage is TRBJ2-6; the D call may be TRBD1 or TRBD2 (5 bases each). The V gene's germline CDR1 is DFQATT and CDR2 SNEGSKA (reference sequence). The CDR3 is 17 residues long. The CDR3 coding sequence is TGCTGTGCTAGAGGGCCTTCGGGGCGCTCTGGGGCCAACGTCCTGACTTTC. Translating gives CCARGPSGRSGANVLTF.

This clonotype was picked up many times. The CDR3 sequence: CASSYRAYGYTF. CDR3 in DNA: TGTGCCAGCAGCTACAGGGCGTATGGCTACACCTTC. The chain has TRBV12-3 or TRBV12-4 and TRBJ1-2; the D gene is possibly TRBD1 (6 bases). The ends were cut back, 6 bases at V and 5 bases at J, with 10 bases in the middle. CDR3 size: 12 residues.